This TCR beta chain was identified during a study of cytomegalovirus exposure and HLA in healthy donors. The CDR3 extends over 12 amino acids. The germline V gene encodes CDR1 SGHVS and CDR2 FNYEAQ. Trimming removed 5 bases from V and 4 bases from J, with 9 bases in between. Study-level findings and limits: Cytomegalovirus association was assigned to approximately 180 TCR beta chains. Per published reports, the classifier diagnosed cytomegalovirus status with high specificity and sensitivity.

The repertoire was sequenced with immunoSEQ multiplex PCR; TCRdb's copy has only in-frame clones and lacks some. In the table there are some 80,000 clones, roughly 95% of which are singletons. About this clone itself: The antigen remains unidentified.

This TCR was sampled from a woman between 18 and 30 years old in good health and CMV-seronegative. The chain combines TRBV7-6 with TRBJ2-7, with D uncertain. Sequencing was done on a sample of PBMCs. The CDR3 DNA reads TGTGCCAGCAGCCCCACTAATTACGAGCAGTACTTC. Amino acids: CASSPTNYEQYF.